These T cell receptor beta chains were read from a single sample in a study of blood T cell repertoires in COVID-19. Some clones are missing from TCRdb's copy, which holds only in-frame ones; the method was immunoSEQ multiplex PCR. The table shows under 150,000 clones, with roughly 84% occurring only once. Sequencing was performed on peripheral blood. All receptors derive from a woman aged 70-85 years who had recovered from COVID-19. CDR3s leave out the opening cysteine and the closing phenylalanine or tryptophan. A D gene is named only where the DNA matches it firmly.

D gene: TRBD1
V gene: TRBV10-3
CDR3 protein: AISEHRGLGGELF

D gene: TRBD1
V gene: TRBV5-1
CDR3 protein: ASSWTGINYGYT

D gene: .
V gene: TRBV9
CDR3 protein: ASSVAAGEHYGYT

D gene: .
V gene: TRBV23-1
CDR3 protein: ASSQSGRVTTLGYT

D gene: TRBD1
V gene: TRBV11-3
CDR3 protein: ASNTGELGGELF

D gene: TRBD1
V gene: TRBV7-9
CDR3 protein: ASSPGQGAYEQY

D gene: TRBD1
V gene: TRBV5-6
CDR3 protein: ASSFRQGHATNEKLF

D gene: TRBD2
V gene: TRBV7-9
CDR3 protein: ASSRGGGETQY

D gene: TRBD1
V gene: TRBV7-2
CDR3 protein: ASSFLGRGDEKLF

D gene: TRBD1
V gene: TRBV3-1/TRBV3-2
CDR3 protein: ASSPMVGTGAYEQY

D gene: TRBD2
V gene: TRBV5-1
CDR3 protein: ASSGLAGEFKADTQY

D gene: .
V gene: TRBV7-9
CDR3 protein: ASSLRRGTLNTEAF

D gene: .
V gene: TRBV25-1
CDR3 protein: ATRRGTDSPLH

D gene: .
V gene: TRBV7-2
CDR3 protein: ASRPALETQY

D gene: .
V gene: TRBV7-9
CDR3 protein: ASSLLAPSSRETQY

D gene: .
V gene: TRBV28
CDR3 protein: ASSFKTEAF

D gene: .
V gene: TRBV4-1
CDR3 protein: ASSQALAGPYEQY

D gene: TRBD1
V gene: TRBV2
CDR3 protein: ASSPLDRYTDTQY

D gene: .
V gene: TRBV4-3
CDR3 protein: ASSLRKGATNEKLF